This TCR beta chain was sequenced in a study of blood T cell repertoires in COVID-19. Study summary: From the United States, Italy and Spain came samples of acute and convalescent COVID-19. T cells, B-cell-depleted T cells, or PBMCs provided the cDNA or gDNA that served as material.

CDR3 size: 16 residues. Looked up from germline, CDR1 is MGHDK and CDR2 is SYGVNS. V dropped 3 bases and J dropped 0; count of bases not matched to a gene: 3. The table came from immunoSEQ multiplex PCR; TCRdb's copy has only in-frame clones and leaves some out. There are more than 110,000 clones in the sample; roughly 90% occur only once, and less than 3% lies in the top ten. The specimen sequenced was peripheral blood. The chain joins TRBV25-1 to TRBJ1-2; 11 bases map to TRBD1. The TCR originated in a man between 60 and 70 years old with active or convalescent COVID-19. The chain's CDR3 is CASSEDRGPANYGYTF. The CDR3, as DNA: TGTGCCAGCAGTGAGGACAGGGGGCCGGCTAACTATGGCTACACCTTC.